The T cell receptor beta chain described here comes from a study of blood T cell repertoires in COVID-19. Study details: Material from acute and convalescent COVID-19 was sourced from the United States, Italy and Spain.

The data were produced by immunoSEQ multiplex PCR, yet TCRdb's version contains in-frame clones alone and is incomplete. The sample holds around 100,000 clones, around 84% seen once. Germline CDR1 SEHNR, CDR2 FQNEAQ (reference sequence). The CDR3 consists of 13 residues. Between the trimmed V and J ends, which lost 6 bases and 2 bases, there was a span of 11 bases. This chain uses TRBV7-9 with TRBJ2-7; the D gene is possibly TRBD1 (6 bases). This sequence originates from an older woman with acute or convalescent COVID-19. Source material: peripheral blood. CDR3 sequence reads: CASRQGQAYEQYF. The CDR3 DNA reads as TGTGCCAGCAGACAGGGACAAGCCTACGAGCAGTACTTC.